This T cell receptor (beta chain) emerged from a study of blood T cells in healthy people across ages. Then a second PCR, running about 6 to 12 cycles, was carried out with a sample-barcoded 5' primer and a J-beta primer mix. One entry per CDR3 protein, called by TCRdb with MiXCR from the 5' RACE reads. The sample contains 780,000 or so distinct CDR3 sequences, approximately 25% of which appear only once. The germline CDR1 and CDR2 sequences are SEHNR and FQNEAQ (reference sequence). V was clipped by 4 bases and J by 6 bases; unmatched bases: 8. The CDR3 spans 15 residues. These data were also filed under a second study, of T cells of mothers and their children.

Sequenced sample: blood. The sequence was obtained from a boy aged 10-17 years in good health. This chain joins TRBV7-9 and TRBJ1-4; 7 bases map to TRBD1. CDR3 region: CASSYRQGGDEKLFF. In DNA form, the CDR3 reads TGTGCCAGCAGCTATCGACAGGGCGGGGATGAAAAACTGTTTTTT.